This T cell receptor beta chain was captured by sequencing in a study of shared T cell receptors in the human thymus. TCRdb keeps only in-frame clones here, not all; method: immunoSEQ multiplex PCR. The sample contains approximately 580,000 clones, 78% of which appear only once. The data were also submitted as part of a second study, on human thymus T cells. That source reports: Gene usage for V and J segments appeared biased in thymic and blood repertoires.

The specimen was thymocytes. This receptor was taken from a boy younger than two with a congenital heart defect.

The CDR3 coding sequence is TGTGCCAGCAGCCGTACTAAACCTGACCCCACCTACGAGCAGTACTTC. Translating gives CASSRTKPDPTYEQYF. The rearrangement uses TRBV14 and TRBJ2-7; no clear D gene. Deletions cut 4 bases from V and 2 bases from J, with 18 bases between. The germline V gene has CDR1 SGHDN and CDR2 FVKESK. The CDR3 length is 16 residues.